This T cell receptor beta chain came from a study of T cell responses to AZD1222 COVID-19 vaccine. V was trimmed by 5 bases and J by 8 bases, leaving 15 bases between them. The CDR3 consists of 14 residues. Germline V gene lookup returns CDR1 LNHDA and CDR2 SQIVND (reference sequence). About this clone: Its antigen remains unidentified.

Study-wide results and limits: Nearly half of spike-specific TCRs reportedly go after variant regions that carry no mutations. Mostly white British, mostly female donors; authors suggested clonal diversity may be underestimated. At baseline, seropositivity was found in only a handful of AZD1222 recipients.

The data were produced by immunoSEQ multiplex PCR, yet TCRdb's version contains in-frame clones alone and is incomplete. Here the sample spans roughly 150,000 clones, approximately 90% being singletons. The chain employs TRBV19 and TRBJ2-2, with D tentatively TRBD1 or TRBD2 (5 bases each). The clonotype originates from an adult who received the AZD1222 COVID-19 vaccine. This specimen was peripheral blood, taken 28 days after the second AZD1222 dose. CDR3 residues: CASSWGISAGELFF. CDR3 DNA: TGTGCCAGTAGTTGGGGGATATCGGCGGGGGAGCTGTTTTTT.